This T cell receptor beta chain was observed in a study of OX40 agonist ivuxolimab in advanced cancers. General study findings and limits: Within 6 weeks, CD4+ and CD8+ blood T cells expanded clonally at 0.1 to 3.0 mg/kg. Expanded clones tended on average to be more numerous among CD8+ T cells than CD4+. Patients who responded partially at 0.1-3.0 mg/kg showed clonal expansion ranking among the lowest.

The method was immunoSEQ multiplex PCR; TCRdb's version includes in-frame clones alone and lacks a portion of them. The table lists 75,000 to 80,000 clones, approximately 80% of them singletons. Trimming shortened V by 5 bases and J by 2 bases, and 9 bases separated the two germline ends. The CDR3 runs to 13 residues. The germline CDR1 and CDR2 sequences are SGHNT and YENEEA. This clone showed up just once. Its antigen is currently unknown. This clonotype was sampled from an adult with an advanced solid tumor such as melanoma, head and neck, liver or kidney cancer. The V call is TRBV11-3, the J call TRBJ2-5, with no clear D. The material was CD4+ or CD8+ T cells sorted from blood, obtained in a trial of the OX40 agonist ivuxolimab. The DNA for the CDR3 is TGTGCCAGCAGCCCCGCCTCTCAAGAGACCCAGTACTTC. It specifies CASSPASQETQYF.